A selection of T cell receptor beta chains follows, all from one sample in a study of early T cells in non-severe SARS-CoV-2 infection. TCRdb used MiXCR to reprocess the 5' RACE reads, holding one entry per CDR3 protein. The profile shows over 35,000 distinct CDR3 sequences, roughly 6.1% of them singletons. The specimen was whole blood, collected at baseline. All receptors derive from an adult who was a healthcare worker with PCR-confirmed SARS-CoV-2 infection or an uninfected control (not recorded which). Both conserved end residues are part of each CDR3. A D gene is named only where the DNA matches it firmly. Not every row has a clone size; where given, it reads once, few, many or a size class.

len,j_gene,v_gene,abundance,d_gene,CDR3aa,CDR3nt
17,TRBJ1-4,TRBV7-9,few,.,CASSPTPLQTKNEKLFF,TGTGCCAGCAGCCCCACCCCCTTACAGACCAAGAATGAAAAACTGTTTTTT
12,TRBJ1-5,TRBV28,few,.,CASSLMRQPQHF,TGTGCCAGCAGTTTAATGCGTCAGCCCCAGCATTTT
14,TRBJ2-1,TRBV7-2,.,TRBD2,CASSPGLVYNEQFF,TGTGCCAGCAGCCCGGGACTAGTCTACAATGAGCAGTTCTTC
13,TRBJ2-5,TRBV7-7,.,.,CASSSGSAQTQYF,TGTGCTAGCAGCTCTGGGTCGGCGCAGACCCAGTACTTC
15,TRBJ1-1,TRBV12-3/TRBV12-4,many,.,CASSPSPYPNTEAFF,TGTGCCAGCAGTCCCTCGCCATACCCGAACACTGAAGCTTTCTTT
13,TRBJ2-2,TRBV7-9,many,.,CASSHKNTGELFF,TGTGCCAGCAGCCATAAGAACACCGGGGAGCTGTTTTTT
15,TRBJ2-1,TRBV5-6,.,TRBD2,CASSLAGVRDNEQFF,TGTGCCAGCAGCTTAGCGGGAGTCCGGGACAATGAGCAGTTCTTC
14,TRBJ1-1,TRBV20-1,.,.,CSAREQGLGAEAFF,TGCAGTGCTAGAGAGCAGGGTTTAGGAGCTGAAGCTTTCTTT
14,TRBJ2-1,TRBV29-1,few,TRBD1,CSGTGGSSYNEQFF,TGCAGCGGCACAGGGGGTAGCTCCTACAATGAGCAGTTCTTC
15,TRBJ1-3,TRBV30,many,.,CVGARSFVSGNTIYF,TGTGTCGGGGCAAGGTCTTTCGTCTCTGGAAACACCATATATTTT
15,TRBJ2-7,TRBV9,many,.,CASSSSPQSTDEQYF,TGTGCCAGCAGCTCCTCCCCCCAATCGACCGACGAGCAGTACTTC
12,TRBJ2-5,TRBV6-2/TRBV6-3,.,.,CASATGLGTQYF,TGTGCCAGCGCGACAGGCCTGGGGACCCAGTACTTC
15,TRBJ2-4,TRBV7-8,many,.,CASSSAALGKNIQYF,TGTGCCAGCAGTTCCGCGGCTCTCGGGAAAAACATTCAGTACTTC
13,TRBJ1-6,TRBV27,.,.,CASSSLNNSPLHF,TGTGCCAGCAGTTCACTGAATAATTCACCCCTCCACTTT
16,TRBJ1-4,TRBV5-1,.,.,CASSLALSGQGLGLFF,TGCGCCAGCAGCTTGGCCTTAAGCGGTCAGGGCTTGGGCCTGTTTTTT
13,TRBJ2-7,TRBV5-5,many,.,CASSGTGFGEQYF,TGTGCCAGCAGCGGAACCGGGTTCGGCGAGCAGTACTTC
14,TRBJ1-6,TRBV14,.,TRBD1,CASSPDRGSAPLHF,TGTGCCAGCAGCCCCGACAGGGGATCGGCACCCCTCCACTTT
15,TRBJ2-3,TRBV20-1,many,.,CSARDSGNRGDTQYF,TGCAGTGCTAGAGATAGCGGAAATCGGGGAGATACGCAGTATTTT
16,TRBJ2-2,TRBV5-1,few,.,CATSTASPPGTGELFF,TGCGCCACCTCGACAGCTTCACCCCCGGGCACCGGGGAGCTGTTTTTT
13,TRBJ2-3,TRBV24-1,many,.,CATRAPSTDTQYF,TGTGCCACCAGGGCTCCAAGCACAGATACGCAGTATTTT
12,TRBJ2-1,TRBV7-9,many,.,CASSLYDNEQFF,TGTGCCAGCAGCTTATACGACAATGAGCAGTTCTTC
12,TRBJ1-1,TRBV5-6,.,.,CASSFVNTEAFF,TGTGCCAGCAGCTTTGTAAACACTGAAGCTTTCTTT
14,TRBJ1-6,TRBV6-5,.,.,CASSRQPHNSPLHF,TGTGCCAGCAGCAGACAGCCCCATAATTCACCCCTCCACTTT
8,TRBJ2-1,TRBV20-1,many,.,CRGGTGFF,TGCAGGGGGGGCACAGGGTTCTTC
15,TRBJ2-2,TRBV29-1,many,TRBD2,CSVGSSGSPTGELFF,TGCAGCGTTGGGTCTAGCGGGAGTCCCACCGGGGAGCTGTTTTTT
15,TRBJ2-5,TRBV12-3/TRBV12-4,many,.,CASSLSGVAFETQYF,TGTGCCAGCAGTTTGAGCGGCGTAGCGTTTGAGACCCAGTACTTC
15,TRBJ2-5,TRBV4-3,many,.,CASSQEMTSRETQYF,TGCGCCAGCAGCCAAGAAATGACCTCCCGAGAGACCCAGTACTTC
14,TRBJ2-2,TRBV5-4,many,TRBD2,CASSRTSLTGELFF,TGTGCCAGCAGCCGGACTAGCCTTACCGGGGAGCTGTTTTTT
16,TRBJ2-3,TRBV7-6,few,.,CASSLGVGSPTDTQYF,TGTGCCAGCAGCTTAGGGGTCGGGTCCCCAACAGATACGCAGTATTTT
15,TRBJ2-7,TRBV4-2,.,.,CASSQELAVIDEQYF,TGTGCCAGCAGCCAAGAGCTAGCTGTTATAGACGAGCAGTACTTC
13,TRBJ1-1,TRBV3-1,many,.,CASSQQVNTEAFF,TGTGCCAGCAGCCAACAGGTGAACACTGAAGCTTTCTTT
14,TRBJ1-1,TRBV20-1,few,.,CSARVPGSTAEAFF,TGCAGTGCTAGAGTCCCAGGGTCTACCGCTGAAGCTTTCTTT
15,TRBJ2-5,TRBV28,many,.,CASSPTVILGETQYF,TGTGCCAGCAGTCCTACAGTGATTCTTGGAGAGACCCAGTACTTC
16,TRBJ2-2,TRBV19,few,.,CASSTTAPSNTGELFF,TGTGCCAGTAGCACCACAGCGCCTTCGAACACCGGGGAGCTGTTTTTT
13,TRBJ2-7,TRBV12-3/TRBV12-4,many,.,CASSPGVGYEQYF,TGTGCCAGCAGCCCGGGCGTGGGGTACGAGCAGTACTTC
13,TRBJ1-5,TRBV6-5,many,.,CASSHRENQPQHF,TGTGCCAGCAGCCACAGGGAAAATCAGCCCCAGCATTTT
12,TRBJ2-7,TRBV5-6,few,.,CASSRLSYEQYF,TGTGCCAGCAGCCGTTTGAGCTACGAGCAGTACTTC
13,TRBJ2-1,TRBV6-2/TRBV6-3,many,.,CASTSRTYNEQFF,TGTGCCAGCACTTCTCGGACCTACAATGAGCAGTTCTTC
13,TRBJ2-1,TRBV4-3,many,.,CASSQDRLMGQFF,TGCGCCAGCAGCCAAGATCGATTAATGGGGCAGTTCTTC
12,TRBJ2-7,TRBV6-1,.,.,CASSEARYEQYF,TGTGCCAGCAGTGAAGCCCGCTACGAGCAGTACTTC
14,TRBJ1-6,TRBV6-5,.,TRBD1,CASSMTGLGSPLHF,TGTGCCAGCAGTATGACAGGGCTTGGATCACCCCTCCACTTT
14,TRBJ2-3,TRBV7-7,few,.,CASSLAGNTDTQYF,TGTGCTAGCAGCTTAGCTGGGAACACAGATACGCAGTATTTT
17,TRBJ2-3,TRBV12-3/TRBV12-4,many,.,CASSFGAGTRNTDTQYF,TGTGCCAGCAGTTTCGGCGCGGGGACGAGGAACACAGATACGCAGTATTTT
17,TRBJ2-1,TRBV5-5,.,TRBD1,CASSRRRDRGAYNEQFF,TGTGCCAGCAGTAGGCGGCGGGACAGGGGCGCCTACAATGAGCAGTTCTTC
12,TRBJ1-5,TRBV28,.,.,CASRTAAQPQHF,TGTGCCAGCCGGACAGCGGCCCAGCCCCAGCATTTT
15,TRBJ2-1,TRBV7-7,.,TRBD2,CASSPGLAGRNEQFF,TGTGCTAGCAGCCCGGGACTAGCGGGGAGAAATGAGCAGTTCTTC
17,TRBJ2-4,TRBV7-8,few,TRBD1,CASSRDRDTLAKNIQYF,TGTGCCAGCAGCCGGGACAGGGACACTTTAGCCAAAAACATTCAGTACTTC
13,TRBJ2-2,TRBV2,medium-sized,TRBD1,CASSDRATGELFF,TGTGCCAGCAGCGACAGGGCCACCGGGGAGCTGTTTTTT
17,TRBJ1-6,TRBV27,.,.,CASSSLPGSSYNSPLHF,TGTGCCAGCAGTTCCCTCCCCGGGAGCTCCTATAATTCACCCCTCCACTTT
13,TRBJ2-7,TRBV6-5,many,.,CASSSGQSYEQYF,TGTGCCAGCAGTTCAGGACAGTCCTACGAGCAGTACTTC